Below, 19 T cell receptor beta chains from the same sample are listed, as sequenced in a study of OX40 agonist ivuxolimab in advanced cancers. Produced via immunoSEQ multiplex PCR; TCRdb's table is partial and in-frame only. Among about 82,000 clones, 70% to 90% were seen once, and the ten largest hold approximately 0.79%. This material consisted of CD4+ or CD8+ T cells sorted from blood, taken in a trial of the OX40 agonist ivuxolimab. The receptors were gathered from an adult with an advanced solid tumor such as melanoma, head and neck, liver or kidney cancer.

This chain joins TRBV5-1 and TRBJ1-4; D unclear. Germline CDR1 SGHRS, CDR2 YFSETQ. CDR3 length equals 15 residues. Trimming shortened V by 0 bases and J by 3 bases, and 9 bases separated the two germline ends. CDR3 nucleotides: TGCGCCAGCAGCTTGGAGGGAACAGCTAATGAAAAACTGTTTTTT. This translates into CASSLEGTANEKLFF.

The rearrangement joins TRBV9 to TRBJ2-1; 10 bases agree with TRBD2. Unmatched junction bases numbered 9, after V lost 0 bases and J lost 0 bases. Germline assignment: CDR1 SGDLS and CDR2 YYNGEE. The CDR3 has 19 amino acids. CDR3 bases: TGTGCCAGCAGCGTAGGTCTAGCGGGGGCCTCGAGCTCCTACAATGAGCAGTTCTTC. Its protein is CASSVGLAGASSSYNEQFF.

The rearrangement links TRBV9 to TRBJ2-3, with 14 bases that match TRBD2. Germline lookup yields CDR1 SGDLS and CDR2 YYNGEE. V lost 0 bases to trimming and J lost 3 bases; unmatched junction nucleotides: 3. This CDR3 region has 17 residues. CDR3 residues: CASSVATSGGATDTQYF. CDR3 bases: TGTGCCAGCAGCGTAGCGACTAGCGGGGGGGCTACAGATACGCAGTATTTT.

Only one count was recorded for this clone. The CDR3 nucleotides read TGTGCCAGCAGTCCTGGGACAGGGCAGAGCTCCTACGAGCAGTACTTC. Its translation: CASSPGTGQSSYEQYF. The chain combines TRBV27 with TRBJ2-7, with 9 bases matching TRBD1. This CDR3 has 16 amino acids. V shed 5 bases, J shed 0 bases, and the junction held 8 bases outside the gene matches. CDR1 MNHEY and CDR2 SMNVEV come from the germline V gene (reference sequence).

The chain links TRBV2 to TRBJ2-2, with 9 bases that match TRBD2. The CDR3 loop spans 14 amino acids. CDR1 and CDR2 from the germline V gene are SNHLY and FYNNEI. The ends lost 6 bases at V and 5 bases at J; junction bases unmatched: 4. The CDR3 protein is CASRTSGPTGELFF. CDR3 in DNA: TGTGCCAGCAGGACTAGCGGACCGACCGGGGAGCTGTTTTTT.

The V and J genes are TRBV11-2 and TRBJ2-1, with 9 bases lining up with TRBD2. Germline V gene sequence: CDR1 SGHAT, CDR2 FQNNGV. The CDR3 loop spans 15 amino acids. Trimming took 8 bases from V and 6 from J; bases not matched to a gene: 11. CDR3 region: CASENRAGGRNEQFF. In DNA, the CDR3 is TGTGCCAGCGAAAATAGGGCGGGGGGGCGCAATGAGCAGTTCTTC.

The chain is built from TRBV2 and TRBJ2-1; D might be TRBD2 (5 bases). Germline loops: CDR1 SNHLY, CDR2 FYNNEI. This CDR3 comprises 15 residues. Between the trimmed V and J ends, which lost 7 bases and 8 bases, there was a span of 21 bases. The CDR3: CASTAVGSAADEQFF. CDR3 DNA: TGTGCCAGCACCGCTGTGGGGTCAGCGGCCGATGAGCAGTTCTTC.

The V gene is TRBV30, the J gene TRBJ1-6; a possible D gene is TRBD1 (5 bases). The CDR3 loop spans 14 amino acids. CDR1 and CDR2 from the germline V gene are GTSNPN and SVGIG (reference sequence). Between the trimmed V and J ends, which lost 0 bases and 6 bases, there was a span of 9 bases. CDR3 nucleotide sequence: TGTGCCTGGAGTGTAATCCAGGGTAATTCACCCCTCCACTTT. Its translation is CAWSVIQGNSPLHF. Using reference TRBV30 and TRBJ1-6 for the parts outside the CDR3, the full variable domain is SQTIHQWPATLVQPVGSPLSLECTVEGTSNPNLYWYRQAAGRGLQLLFYSVGIGQISSEVPQNLSASRPQDRQFILSSKKLLLSDSGFYLCAWSVIQGNSPLHFGNGTRLTVT.

This sequence joins TRBV4-2 and TRBJ1-2, with D unresolved. V lost 0 bases and J lost 8, with 13 bases in between. The CDR3 extends over 14 amino acids. CDR1 is LGHNA and CDR2 is YNFKEQ in the germline V gene. CDR3 nucleotides: TGTGCCAGCAGCCAAGATGGGGAGCCTAAGGGCTACACCTTC. Translating gives CASSQDGEPKGYTF.

The V gene is TRBV10-3, the J gene TRBJ1-6; D not certain. V gave up 4 bases and J gave up 8 bases, with 15 bases separating them. Germline CDR1 is ENHRY and CDR2 is SYGVKD. The CDR3 is 15 residues long. Here the CDR3 reads CAISGLGRVDSPLHF. CDR3 sequence (DNA): TGTGCCATCAGTGGTCTAGGACGCGTCGATTCACCCCTCCACTTT.

This sequence joins TRBV6-6 and TRBJ1-2; 8 bases match TRBD1. This CDR3 contains 15 residues. Germline CDR1 MNHNY, CDR2 SVGAGI (reference sequence). V shed 5 bases and J 5 bases; nucleotides not matched to a gene: 10. The CDR3 spells CASSDTRTGSYGYTF. CDR3 nucleotides: TGTGCCAGCAGTGATACGAGGACAGGGAGTTATGGCTACACCTTC.

Written as DNA, the CDR3 is TGTGCCTGGAGAGAGCGGGGGGTGTCCTACGAGCAGTACTTC. Its translation: CAWRERGVSYEQYF. This chain connects TRBV30 to TRBJ2-7; 9 nucleotides align to TRBD2. The CDR3 has 14 residues. In germline, CDR1 is GTSNPN, CDR2 SVGIG (reference sequence). J lost 1 base, V lost 3 bases, and 4 bases had no gene match.

V and J are TRBV4-1 and TRBJ1-4; possible D gene TRBD1, 5 bases. The V and J ends lost 4 bases and 6 bases respectively, with 12 bases between them. Germline CDR1 is MGHRA and CDR2 is YSYEKL. This CDR3 has 14 amino acids. The CDR3 region is CASSPQGGYEKLFF. CDR3 sequence (DNA): TGCGCCAGCAGCCCCCAGGGAGGATATGAAAAACTGTTTTTT.

The CDR3 DNA reads as TGTGCCAGCACCCAAGGGGGGGGCTGGGATGGCTACACCTTC. Amino acids: CASTQGGGWDGYTF. This chain uses TRBV6-6 with TRBJ1-2, with D possibly TRBD1 on 6 matching bases. V gave up 7 bases and J gave up 6 bases, with 18 bases separating them. CDR1 MNHNY and CDR2 SVGAGI come from the germline V gene (reference sequence). The CDR3 is made up of 14 amino acids.

The chain combines TRBV7-2 with TRBJ1-1; unclear D gene. Trimming cost V 4 bases and J 6 bases, with 9 bases left between them. The CDR3 is 12 residues long. Germline-derived CDR1 and CDR2 are SGHTA and FQGNSA. The CDR3 loop is CASSYDVAEAFF. The CDR3 DNA sequence: TGTGCCAGCAGCTACGACGTCGCTGAAGCTTTCTTT.

The table lists this clone with a count of one. This chain links TRBV7-8 with TRBJ1-1; no clear D gene. The V end was cut by 4 bases, the J end by 6 bases, with 12 bases between. The CDR3 spans 13 residues. In germline, CDR1 is SGHVS, CDR2 FQNEAQ. CDR3 amino acids: CASSSREAAEAFF. CDR3 DNA sequence: TGTGCCAGCAGCTCCCGGGAGGCGGCTGAAGCTTTCTTT.

The V call is TRBV7-2, the J call TRBJ1-4; 7 bases agree with TRBD1. The CDR3 is 15 amino acids. Trimming at V came to 6 bases and at J to 5 bases, leaving 9 bases not matched to a gene. Germline CDR1 SGHTA, CDR2 FQGNSA. The CDR3 bases are TGTGCCAGCAGTATGCGGGGACAGTGGAATGAAAAACTGTTTTTT. The encoded protein is CASSMRGQWNEKLFF.

This clone was observed a single time. This chain links TRBV4-2 with TRBJ1-3, with no clear D. Germline CDR1 LGHNA, CDR2 YNFKEQ. This CDR3 contains 19 residues. V gave up 0 bases and J gave up 0 bases, with 18 bases separating them. CDR3: CASSQEGGRRVSSGNTIYF. As DNA, the CDR3 is TGTGCCAGCAGCCAAGAAGGAGGTCGGAGGGTGAGCTCTGGAAACACCATATATTTT.

This chain joins TRBV19 and TRBJ1-6; 8 positions agree with TRBD1. Losses at the gene ends were 1 base for V and 8 bases for J; bases not matched to a gene: 4. The CDR3 runs 15 residues. Germline values: CDR1 LNHDA, CDR2 SQIVND (reference sequence). CDR3 nucleotides: TGTGCCAGTAGTATAGGGACAGGGCGACATTCACCCCTCCACTTT. Translated: CASSIGTGRHSPLHF. The variable domain in full, with the rest retrieved from reference TRBV19 and TRBJ1-6, is DGGITQSPKYLFRKEGQNVTLSCEQNLNHDAMYWYRQDPGQGLRLIYYSQIVNDFQKGDIAEGYSVSREKKESFPLTVTSAQKNPTAFYLCASSIGTGRHSPLHFGNGTRLTVT.